This is a list of T cell receptor beta chains from one sample in a study of OX40 agonist ivuxolimab in advanced cancers. Clones were read by immunoSEQ multiplex PCR, and TCRdb kept only the in-frame ones, dropping some. The table includes about 69,000 clones, 87% detected once. The source material was CD4+ or CD8+ T cells sorted from blood, sampled in a trial of the OX40 agonist ivuxolimab. The receptor source for this set is an adult with an advanced solid tumor such as melanoma, head and neck, liver or kidney cancer. The CDR3 runs from the conserved cysteine through the conserved F or W. A D gene is named only where the DNA matches it firmly. Clone size, where shown, is once, few, many, or a class for clones that have expanded.

TRBJ2-6 . TRBV11-2 . TGTGCCAGCAGCTTAGGGGCCGGGGGTTCGGGGGCCAACGTCCTGACTTTC CASSLGAGGSGANVLTF
TRBJ1-2 . TRBV5-1 . TGCGCCAGCAGCTTGGAGGCACGGGAATACGGCTACACCTTC CASSLEAREYGYTF
TRBJ2-1 TRBD2 TRBV5-4 . TGTGCCAGCAGCCTCCGAGCGGGAGGCCCCTACAATGAGCAGTTCTTC CASSLRAGGPYNEQFF
TRBJ2-1 . TRBV30 . TGTGCCTGCTCGGAGGACGGGTACAATGAGCAGTTCTTC CACSEDGYNEQFF
TRBJ2-7 . TRBV7-9 . TGTGCCAGCAGCTCCAAAACGGGGCACGAGCAGTACTTC CASSSKTGHEQYF
TRBJ1-6 TRBD1 TRBV6-5 . TGTGCCAGCAGTTACTCCGACAGGGTCTTTACACCCCTCCACTTT CASSYSDRVFTPLHF
TRBJ2-7 TRBD2 TRBV13 . TGTGCCAGCAGCGACCCGACTAGCGGGGCTGGGGAGCAGTACTTC CASSDPTSGAGEQYF
TRBJ1-5 . TRBV30 . TGTGCCTGGAGTGTCGGTACCTGGGGGAATCAGCCCCAGCATTTT CAWSVGTWGNQPQHF
TRBJ2-7 . TRBV5-8 . TGTGCCAGCAGCCGCGAAATGAGCTACGAGCAGTACTTC CASSREMSYEQYF
TRBJ2-2 . TRBV11-2 . TGTGCCAGCAGCTTACTGGCATCGAACACCGGGGAGCTGTTTTTT CASSLLASNTGELFF
TRBJ2-7 . TRBV10-3 . TGTGCCATCAGTGAGACCTACGAGCAGTACTTC CAISETYEQYF
TRBJ2-7 . TRBV18 . TGTGCCAGCTCACCACCATTAGGCGAGCAGTACTTC CASSPPLGEQYF
TRBJ1-2 TRBD1 TRBV30 . TGTGCCTGGAGTCGGGACAGGGTGGGTGGCTACACCTTC CAWSRDRVGGYTF
TRBJ1-2 . TRBV7-9 . TGTGCCAGCAGCTCAGTCCGACAAGACTATGGCTACACCTTC CASSSVRQDYGYTF
TRBJ1-2 . TRBV28 few TGTGCCAGCAGTTTATTCGGAGGCCGAGGAGGTGGCTACACCTTC CASSLFGGRGGGYTF
TRBJ1-3 TRBD1 TRBV6-5 few TGTGCCAGCATGTTAGGGACAGGGGGAAACACCATATATTTT CASMLGTGGNTIYF
TRBJ1-2 . TRBV30 . TGTGCCTGGAGGATCCCTTCCCCAGGGGAGAACTATGGCTACACCTTC CAWRIPSPGENYGYTF
TRBJ1-1 . TRBV6-6 . TGTGCCAGCAGTCCACTCCGGCAAACTGAAGCTTTCTTT CASSPLRQTEAFF
TRBJ2-1 . TRBV28 . TGTGCCAGCAGCTCGGCTGGAGCCTACAATGAGCAGTTCTTC CASSSAGAYNEQFF
TRBJ2-1 . TRBV30 . TGTGCCTGGAGTGTCGTCTCCTACAATGAGCAGTTCTTC CAWSVVSYNEQFF
TRBJ2-3 . TRBV12-2 . TGTGCAAGTCGGCCATTACCCCGACTAGCGGGGAACACAGATACGCAGTATTTT CASRPLPRLAGNTDTQYF
TRBJ2-7 . TRBV7-3 . TGTGCCAGCAGCTTAAATAGCCGTTACGAGCAGTACTTC CASSLNSRYEQYF
TRBJ1-2 . TRBV29-1 few TGCAGCGTTGGGGGGCAGGGGTCTTATAACTATGGCTACACCTTC CSVGGQGSYNYGYTF
TRBJ2-1 TRBD2 TRBV5-1 . TGCGCCAGCAGCCCGTTACCCCTAGCGGGAGTCTACAATGAGCAGTTCTTC CASSPLPLAGVYNEQFF
TRBJ1-3 . TRBV5-1 . TGCGCCAGCAGCTTGGATGGGGTGAGGGGAAACACCATATATTTT CASSLDGVRGNTIYF
TRBJ2-7 . TRBV7-2 few TGTGCCAGCAGCTTGAGTAGGGCTCAGTACGAGCAGTACTTC CASSLSRAQYEQYF
TRBJ1-4 . TRBV6-6 once TGTGCCAGCAGGCCGGGACCTTCGGGGCGACTGTTTTTT CASRPGPSGRLFF
TRBJ2-7 . TRBV28 . TGTGCCAGCAGTTTAGGGGGCTCGGTCGCCTACGAGCAGTACTTC CASSLGGSVAYEQYF
TRBJ2-5 . TRBV14 . TGTGCCAGCAGCCTGAACAGGGCCCAAGAGACCCAGTACTTC CASSLNRAQETQYF
TRBJ1-5 . TRBV4-2 . TGTGCCAGCAGCCAAAGCGAGGGTAGCAGTCAGCCCCAGCATTTT CASSQSEGSSQPQHF
TRBJ1-1 TRBD1 TRBV6-6 . TGTGCCAGCAGTGAGAGAGGACAGGGGCATTTCTTT CASSERGQGHFF
TRBJ1-1 . TRBV28 . TGTGCCAGCAGAGCCACAAGGGTTGGGACTGAAGCTTTCTTT CASRATRVGTEAFF
TRBJ1-1 . TRBV28 . TGTGCCAGCAGTTTTGGGGGGGCGGAGGAAGCTTTCTTT CASSFGGAEEAFF
TRBJ2-7 . TRBV18 . TGTGCCAGCTCACCACGTCCCGAGACAAGGTCCTACGAGCAGTACTTC CASSPRPETRSYEQYF
TRBJ1-1 TRBD1 TRBV28 . TGTGCCAGCAGTTCCCTGGACAGGGAGGGAAGTGAAGCTTTCTTT CASSSLDREGSEAFF
TRBJ2-2 . TRBV7-9 once TGTGCCAGCAGCTTAGTAGGCGCGGGGAGAAACACCGGGGAGCTGTTTTTT CASSLVGAGRNTGELFF
TRBJ2-1 TRBD2 TRBV27 . TGTGCCAGCAGTCCCCTGGGAGCGGGGTACAATGAGCAGTTCTTC CASSPLGAGYNEQFF
TRBJ1-4 . TRBV19 . TGTGCCAGTACCCCACCCGGGTCCCGCGACGAAAAACTGTTTTTT CASTPPGSRDEKLFF
TRBJ2-1 TRBD2 TRBV9 . TGTGCCAGCAGCGTATATGAACTAGCGGGGGGAAACAATGAGCAGTTCTTC CASSVYELAGGNNEQFF
TRBJ2-1 TRBD2 TRBV19 few TGTGCCAGTCAGGGGGCCGGGGACTCTAGCGGGAGTGAGCAGTTCTTC CASQGAGDSSGSEQFF
TRBJ1-4 . TRBV19 . TGTGCCACCGGGCACAATGAAAAACTGTTTTTT CATGHNEKLFF
TRBJ1-2 . TRBV19 . TGTGCCAGTAGTATAAGTCTGCCGGATGGCTACACCTTC CASSISLPDGYTF
TRBJ2-7 TRBD1 TRBV30 . TGTGCCTGGAGTGGTGGGACAGGTCTCTACGAGCAGTACTTC CAWSGGTGLYEQYF
TRBJ1-4 TRBD1 TRBV27 . TGTGCCAGCAGTCGCCAAGGGACAGGGGGTGAAAAACTGTTTTTT CASSRQGTGGEKLFF
TRBJ2-3 TRBD2 TRBV5-1 once TGCGCCACCGGGGGGAGTAGCGGCACAGATACGCAGTATTTT CATGGSSGTDTQYF